This TCR beta chain was captured by sequencing in a study of cytomegalovirus exposure and HLA in healthy donors. To note about this clone: Its specificity is not known. Other DNA variants within this sample encode the same CDR3.

The PCR used 60 Vbeta and 13 Jbeta primers. TCRdb's copy holds only in-frame clones and misses some; the assay was immunoSEQ multiplex PCR. The sample consists of under 200,000 clones, roughly 76% of them appearing once. Germline V gene lookup returns CDR1 SGDLS and CDR2 YYNGEE. Losses at the gene ends were 3 bases for V and 7 bases for J; bases not matched to a gene: 13. This CDR3 is built from 16 residues. Regarding the study as a whole: No immune exposure information besides CMV serostatus was available. About 87% or about 30% of the time was how often most TCR beta V segments were productive, according to an earlier analysis. A link between a missense DCLRE1C variant and TCR beta V- and J-gene trimming emerged from a later analysis.

Unrecorded immune exposures were likely, despite nominal health at sampling. The receptor comes from a human donor in good health. The chain recombines TRBV9 with TRBJ1-5; 7 nucleotides match TRBD1. The sequenced material came from PBMCs. CDR3: CASSENDRAANQPQHF. The DNA for the CDR3 is TGTGCCAGCAGCGAGAACGACAGGGCAGCCAACCAGCCCCAGCATTTT.